One TCR beta chain is described in this entry. What it binds is unknown. This specimen belongs to a study of T cells in Graves' hyperthyroidism and ophthalmopathy. Findings and limits, study-wide: Peripheral blood also featured most of the thyroid clonotypes expanded above 0.001. The model identified upcoming ophthalmopathy a median 6.5 months ahead of onset.

RNA transcripts gave rise to amplified TCR beta CDR3 regions. RT-PCR in the first round (using the HTBI primer set) targeted the TCR CDR3. TCRdb re-derived calls from the multiplex PCR reads in MiXCR, one entry per CDR3 protein. The table shows 500,000 or so distinct CDR3 sequences, with 17% occurring only once. Clinicians diagnosed patients from clinical symptoms, serum thyroxine and TRAb, thyroid ultrasound and orbital computed tomography. The CDR3 is 13 amino acids. Trimming cost V 5 bases and J 8 bases, with 15 bases left between them. Input material: blood. The chain is built from TRBV12-3 or TRBV12-4 and TRBJ1-2, with a weak D call TRBD1 (6 bases). This sequence was found in a woman aged 18-29 years with Graves' ophthalmopathy. The CDR3 loop is CASSQTTGSGYTF. The CDR3 bases are TGTGCCAGCAGTCAAACCACAGGGTCCGGCTACACCTTC.